The subject of this entry is one TCR beta chain. It lacks a known antigen. There are no base qualities to consult, and no much larger clone falls within one base. The library was obtained by the immunoSEQ multiplex PCR assay. TCRdb carries this immuneACCESS record with in-frame sequences only. Its versions omit some clonotypes, under half of them owing to an unresolved V gene in the studies checked, with the rest unexplained. The sample profile shows tens of thousands of clones; about 84% of them were found once. In total, the top ten clones hold roughly 2.5% of the sample. The entry originates in a study of PD-1 blockade in mismatch repair-deficient tumors listed by TCRdb under 2017. About the investigation overall: The trial enrolled some 90 consecutive patients with more than ten mismatch repair-deficient cancer types between September 2013 and September 2016, all previously treated and progressing. Tumor-associated T cell clones were tracked in the peripheral blood of patients responding to PD-1 blockade by deep sequencing of TCR CDR3 regions.

The sample's time point label is to be understood as: peripheral blood 12 weeks after first pembrolizumab dose. For each enrolled patient, mismatch repair deficiency was established using either polymerase chain reaction or immunohistochemistry. Three patients who responded to pembrolizumab therapy underwent TCR sequencing. The phase II trial prospectively evaluated PD-1 blockade with pembrolizumab in advanced mismatch repair-deficient cancers, independent of tissue of origin. Peripheral blood T cell samples were collected serially, before PD-1 blockade began and at several time points afterward. Blood sampling times were expressed in weeks after the first pembrolizumab dose. Cut back by 5 bases and 3 bases, the V and J ends lie 14 bases apart. The CDR3 sequence holds 15 residues, the cysteine and phenylalanine included. Only the CDR3 region is kept as DNA, spanning 45 bases read in frame from base 1. The germline V gene supplies CDR1 MNHNS and CDR2 SASEGT.

The research as a whole found: Tumor-resident clones, often undetectable in blood before treatment, expanded rapidly after pembrolizumab and then contracted, generally before radiologic responses.

The chain is made from TRBV6-1 and TRBJ1-5, and perhaps TRBD1 as D gene, on 6 matching bases. The specimen comprised peripheral blood, sampled 12 weeks after starting pembrolizumab. This clonotype was obtained from an adult with mismatch repair-deficient cancer. The bases are TGTGCCAGCAGTAAAAGTGGGGGCAACAATCAGCCCCAGCATTTT. Its amino acids are CASSKSGGNNQPQHF.